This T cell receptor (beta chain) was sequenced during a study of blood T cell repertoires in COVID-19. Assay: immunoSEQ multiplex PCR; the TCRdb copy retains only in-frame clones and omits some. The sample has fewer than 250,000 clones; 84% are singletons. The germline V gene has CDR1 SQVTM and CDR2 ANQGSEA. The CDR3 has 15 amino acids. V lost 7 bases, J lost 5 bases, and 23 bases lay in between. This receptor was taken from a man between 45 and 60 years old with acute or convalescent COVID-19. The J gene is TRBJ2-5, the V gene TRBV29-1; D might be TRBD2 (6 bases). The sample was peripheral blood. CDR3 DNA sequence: TGCAGCGCCGGAGCAGGGACTGATCGTATGGAGACCCAGTACTTC. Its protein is CSAGAGTDRMETQYF.